The clone carrying this T cell receptor (beta chain) showed up just once. Antigen specificity is unknown. The source of the sample is a study of graft-versus-host responses after intestinal transplantation. Study context: Multivisceral, liver-intestinal, or isolated intestinal transplants were performed in recipients. Recipients uniformly received anti-thymocyte globulin induction, followed by tacrolimus and steroids for three to four years.

Generated by immunoSEQ multiplex PCR, the TCRdb table keeps only in-frame clones and is missing some. Counted here are 130,000 or so clones, more than 80% occurring once; the ten biggest clones make up roughly 0.17%. CDR1 is MGHRA, CDR2 YSYEKL, per germline. CDR3 size: 16 residues. V dropped 2 bases and J dropped 5 bases, with 18 bases sitting between them. Study observations and caveats: Patients who carried graft-donor T cell macrochimerism also had high graft-versus-host to host-versus-graft clonal ratios in their allografts.

The rearrangement joins TRBV4-1 to TRBJ2-5; D is possibly TRBD1 or TRBD2 (5 bases each). The source is a human donor who received an intestinal transplant. Sequencing was performed on unstimulated CD4+ T cells sorted from spleen or lymph node cells, taken before intestinal transplant. In DNA, the CDR3 is TGCGCCAGCAGCCAACCGGACGGCCGGGGCAGGGAGACCCAGTACTTC. Protein sequence: CASSQPDGRGRETQYF.